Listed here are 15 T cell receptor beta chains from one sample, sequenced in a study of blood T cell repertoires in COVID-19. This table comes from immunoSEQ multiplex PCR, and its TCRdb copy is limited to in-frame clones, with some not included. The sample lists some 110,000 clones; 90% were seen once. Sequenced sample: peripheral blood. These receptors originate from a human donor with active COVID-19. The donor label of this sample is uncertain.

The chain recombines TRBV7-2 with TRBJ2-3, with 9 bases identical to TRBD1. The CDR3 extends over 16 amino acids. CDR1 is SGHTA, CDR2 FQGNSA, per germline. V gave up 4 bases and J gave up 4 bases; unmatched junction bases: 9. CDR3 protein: CASSYSGQGSADTQYF. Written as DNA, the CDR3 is TGTGCCAGCAGCTACTCGGGACAGGGAAGCGCAGATACGCAGTATTTT.

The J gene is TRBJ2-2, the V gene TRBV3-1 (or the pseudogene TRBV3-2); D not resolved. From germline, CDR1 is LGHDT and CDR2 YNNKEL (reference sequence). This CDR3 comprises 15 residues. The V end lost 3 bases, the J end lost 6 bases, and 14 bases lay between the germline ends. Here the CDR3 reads CASSQFFRGAGELFF. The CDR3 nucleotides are TGTGCCAGCAGCCAGTTCTTTAGAGGAGCCGGGGAGCTGTTTTTT.

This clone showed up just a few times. Here the CDR3 DNA reads TGTGCCAGCAGCTTAGAGGGGCAGAGAAGCTACGAGCAGTACTTC. This translates into CASSLEGQRSYEQYF. V usage is TRBV7-2 and J usage is TRBJ2-7, with D maybe TRBD1 (5 bases). The germline V gene encodes CDR1 SGHTA and CDR2 FQGNSA. This CDR3 comprises 15 residues. V gave up 1 base and J gave up 3 bases, with 13 bases separating them.

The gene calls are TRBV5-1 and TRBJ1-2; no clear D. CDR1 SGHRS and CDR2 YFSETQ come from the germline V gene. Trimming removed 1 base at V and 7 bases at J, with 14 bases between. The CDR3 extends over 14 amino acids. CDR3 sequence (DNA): TGCGCCAGCAGCTTGACGGGATTTATGGGTGGCTACACCTTC. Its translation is CASSLTGFMGGYTF.

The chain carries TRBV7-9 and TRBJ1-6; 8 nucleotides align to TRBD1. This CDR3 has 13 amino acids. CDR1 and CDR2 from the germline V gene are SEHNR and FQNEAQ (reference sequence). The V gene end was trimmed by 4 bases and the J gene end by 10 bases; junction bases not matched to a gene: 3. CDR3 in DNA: TGTGCCAGCAGCTCCGGGACAGGCTCACCCCTCCACTTT. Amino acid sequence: CASSSGTGSPLHF.

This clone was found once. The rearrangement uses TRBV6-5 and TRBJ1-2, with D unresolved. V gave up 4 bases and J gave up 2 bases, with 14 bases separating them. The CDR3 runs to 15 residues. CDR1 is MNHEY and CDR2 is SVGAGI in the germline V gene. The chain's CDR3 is CASSFIARWNYGYTF. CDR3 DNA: TGTGCCAGCAGTTTCATTGCCAGATGGAACTATGGCTACACCTTC.

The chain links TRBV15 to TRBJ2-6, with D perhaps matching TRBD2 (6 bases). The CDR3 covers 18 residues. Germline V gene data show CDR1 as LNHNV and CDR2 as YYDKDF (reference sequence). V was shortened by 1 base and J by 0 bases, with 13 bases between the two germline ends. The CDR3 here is CATSRAAEGSSGANVLTF. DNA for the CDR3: TGTGCCACCAGCAGAGCCGCGGAGGGTAGCTCTGGGGCCAACGTCCTGACTTTC. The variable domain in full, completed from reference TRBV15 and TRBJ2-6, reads DAMVIQNPRYQVTQFGKPVTLSCSQTLNHNVMYWYQQKSSQAPKLLFHYYDKDFNNEADTPDNFQSRRPNTSFCFLDIRSPGLGDTAMYLCATSRAAEGSSGANVLTFGAGSRLTVL.

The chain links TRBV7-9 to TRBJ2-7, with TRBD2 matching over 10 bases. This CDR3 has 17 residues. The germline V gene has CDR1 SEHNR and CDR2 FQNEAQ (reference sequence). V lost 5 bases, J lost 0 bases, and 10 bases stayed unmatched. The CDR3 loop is CASSGLAGGPSSYEQYF. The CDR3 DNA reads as TGTGCCAGCAGCGGCTTAGCGGGGGGACCGAGCTCCTACGAGCAGTACTTC.

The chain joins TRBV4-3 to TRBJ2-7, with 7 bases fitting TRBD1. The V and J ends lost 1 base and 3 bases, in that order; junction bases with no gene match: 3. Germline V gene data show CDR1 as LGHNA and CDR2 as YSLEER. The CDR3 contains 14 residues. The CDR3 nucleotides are TGCGCCAGCAGCCAAGGCCCAGGGGGCTACGAGCAGTACTTC. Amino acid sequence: CASSQGPGGYEQYF.

The CDR3 DNA reads as TGTGCCAGCAGCTTATTCACCGGGGGGGTCACAGATACGCAGTATTTT. Encoded protein: CASSLFTGGVTDTQYF. This sequence joins TRBV13 and TRBJ2-3; 8 bases are a match to TRBD2. Germline V gene sequence: CDR1 PRHDT, CDR2 FYEKMQ (reference sequence). V lost 2 bases and J lost 2; bases outside the gene matches: 6. The CDR3 spans 16 residues.

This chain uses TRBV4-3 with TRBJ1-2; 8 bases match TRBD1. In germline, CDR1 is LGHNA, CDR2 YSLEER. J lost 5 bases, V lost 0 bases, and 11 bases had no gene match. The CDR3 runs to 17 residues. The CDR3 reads CASSQDLSTGGVYGYTF. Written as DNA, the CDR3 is TGCGCCAGCAGCCAAGATCTAAGTACAGGGGGTGTTTATGGCTACACCTTC.

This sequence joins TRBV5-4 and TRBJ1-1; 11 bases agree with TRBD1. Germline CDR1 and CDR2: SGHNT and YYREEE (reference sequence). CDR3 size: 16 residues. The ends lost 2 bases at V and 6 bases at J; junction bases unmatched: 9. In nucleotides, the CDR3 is TGTGCCAGCAGCTTACAAGTCGGACAGGGGGCCGCTGAAGCTTTCTTT. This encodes CASSLQVGQGAAEAFF.

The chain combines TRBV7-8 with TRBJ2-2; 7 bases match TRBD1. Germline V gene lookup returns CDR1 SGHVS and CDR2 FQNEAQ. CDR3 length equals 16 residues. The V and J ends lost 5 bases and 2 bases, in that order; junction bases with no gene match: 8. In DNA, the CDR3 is TGTGCCAGCAGCCGCCAAGGGACAGTCAACACCGGGGAGCTGTTTTTT. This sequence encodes CASSRQGTVNTGELFF.

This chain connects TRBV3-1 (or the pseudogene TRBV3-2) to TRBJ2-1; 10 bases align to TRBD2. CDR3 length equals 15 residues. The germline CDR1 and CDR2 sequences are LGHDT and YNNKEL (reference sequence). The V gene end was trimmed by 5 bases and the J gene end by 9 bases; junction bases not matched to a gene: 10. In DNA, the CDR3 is TGTGCCAGCAGCATTGGGAGCGGGGGGGCTGGTGAGCAGTTCTTC. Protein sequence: CASSIGSGGAGEQFF.

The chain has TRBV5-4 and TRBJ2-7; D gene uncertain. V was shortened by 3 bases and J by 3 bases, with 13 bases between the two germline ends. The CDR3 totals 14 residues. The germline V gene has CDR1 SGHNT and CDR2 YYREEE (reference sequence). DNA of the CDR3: TGTGCCAGCAGCTCCGGGTTTTCGAGCTACGAGCAGTACTTC. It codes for CASSSGFSSYEQYF.